Listed below are T cell receptor beta chains from one sample, sequenced in a study of shared clonotypes between healthy human individuals. The data were produced by immunoSEQ multiplex PCR, yet TCRdb's version contains in-frame clones alone and is incomplete. The table includes around 600,000 clones, roughly 98% detected once. The sample was naive CD8+ T cells sorted from blood. The receptors were sampled from a man aged 25 to 45 in good health. Both conserved end residues are trimmed from each CDR3. The D gene is left open where the match is weak.

TRBV6-6	NA	TRBJ2-2	ASSPPPGELF
TRBV19	NA	TRBJ2-2	ATIQGAGELF
TRBV6-5	NA	TRBJ1-2	ASSFSSGGYT
TRBV9	NA	TRBJ2-7	ASRAGTNYEQY
TRBV10-1	TRBD1	TRBJ2-2	ASSPRDRRPGELF
TRBV7-9	TRBD2	TRBJ2-1	ASSLAAGGNNEQF
TRBV4-1	TRBD2	TRBJ2-7	ASSQGPVAGDYEQY
TRBV27	NA	TRBJ2-2	ASTGDENTGELF
TRBV11-2	NA	TRBJ2-5	ASSLVESGGTQY
TRBV27	NA	TRBJ1-5	ASSFQTLQPQH
TRBV7-9	TRBD2	TRBJ2-7	ASSLSSGRSKLNYEQY
TRBV30	NA	TRBJ2-7	AWSVGGSYEQY
TRBV30	NA	TRBJ2-7	AWSVLGVDYEQY
TRBV2	NA	TRBJ1-3	ASSELLSGNTIY
TRBV10-3	NA	TRBJ1-4	AISDPTDGKLF
TRBV7-9	NA	TRBJ1-4	ASSPPGVATNEKLF
TRBV7-9	NA	TRBJ2-1	ASRPLGDPAFNEQF
TRBV5-1	NA	TRBJ2-1	ASSEAGTVNEQF
TRBV5-4	NA	TRBJ2-7	ASGNGSSYEQY
TRBV7-9	TRBD1	TRBJ2-7	ASSLAGDRASYEQY
TRBV18	TRBD1	TRBJ2-3	ASSPPGRGLMTDTQY
TRBV4-1	TRBD2	TRBJ2-5	ASSSGRAGLETQY
TRBV18	NA	TRBJ2-5	ASSPNKQTQY
TRBV4-1	NA	TRBJ1-1	ASSLAGTQIGTF
TRBV29-1	NA	TRBJ2-1	SVLGETGTNEQF
TRBV10-2	NA	TRBJ2-7	ASSEPLGGSRGSYEQY
TRBV5-8	NA	TRBJ1-5	ASSSRGNSNQPQH
TRBV19	NA	TRBJ2-1	ASHSGVWNEQF
TRBV15	NA	TRBJ2-1	ATSRANRAYNEQF
TRBV7-6	TRBD2	TRBJ2-2	ASSLVILAGGRTGELF
TRBV11-2	NA	TRBJ2-3	ASSSWENTDTQY
TRBV5-5	TRBD2	TRBJ2-7	ASSPGWGGGAYEQY
TRBV4-1	NA	TRBJ2-1	ASSRGWLQGNIGTQF
TRBV7-9	NA	TRBJ2-3	ASSPSPDTQY
TRBV4-1	NA	TRBJ2-7	ASSQVTSTYEQY
TRBV7-8	TRBD2	TRBJ2-3	ASSLEPWTSGSLLGTQY
TRBV7-6	NA	TRBJ1-1	ASSESGVTEAF
TRBV5-5	NA	TRBJ2-4	ASSSDDTAKNIQY
TRBV29-1	TRBD2	TRBJ2-1	SVHGLAGGLSYNEQF
TRBV29-1	NA	TRBJ2-1	SVEELPQRESPF
TRBV7-6	TRBD2	TRBJ2-7	ASSLLAGANEQY
TRBV6-6	TRBD2	TRBJ2-1	ASSYSILAGGEQF
TRBV2	TRBD1	TRBJ2-7	ASSLGTGNSYEQY
TRBV7-2	NA	TRBJ1-1	ASNKVMNTEAF
TRBV18	TRBD1	TRBJ2-1	ASSPPWDRYDNEQF
TRBV7-6	TRBD1	TRBJ2-7	ASSKPPGQTLGEQY
TRBV7-2	NA	TRBJ2-1	ASNQQAARDNNEQF
TRBV30	NA	TRBJ1-5	AWSGQAHQPQH
TRBV7-6	NA	TRBJ2-5	ASSPLGETQY
TRBV7-9	NA	TRBJ2-1	ASRSILRDISAEQF
TRBV15	NA	TRBJ2-5	ATSRATVYGGAPQETQY
TRBV7-9	NA	TRBJ2-3	ASSPEPGRSTDTQY
TRBV19	NA	TRBJ1-5	ASNGEAESYSNQPQH
TRBV7-9	TRBD2	TRBJ2-1	ASSPSGSLEQF
TRBV6-1	TRBD2	TRBJ2-7	ASSERASGSYEQY